Listed below are T cell receptor beta chains from one sample, sequenced in a study of early stage breast cancer tumors. The protocol was immunoSEQ multiplex PCR, while the TCRdb copy is restricted to in-frame clones and leaves out a portion. The sample includes fewer than 50,000 clones, approximately 72% of them seen just once. Sequencing was done on a sample of blood. The receptors derive from a person between 50 and 60 years old with breast cancer. CDR3s include the opening cysteine and the closing phenylalanine or tryptophan. Each record gives: V gene, J gene, D gene, CDR3 protein. A D gene is named only where the DNA matches it firmly.

v_gene: TRBV12-5
j_gene: TRBJ2-5
d_gene: .
CDR3aa: CASGFIGLETQYF

v_gene: TRBV27
j_gene: TRBJ1-2
d_gene: .
CDR3aa: CASSLRANYGYTF

v_gene: TRBV14
j_gene: TRBJ1-2
d_gene: .
CDR3aa: CASSQVLNYGYTF

v_gene: TRBV10-2
j_gene: TRBJ1-2
d_gene: TRBD1
CDR3aa: CASTGGDSSGLGNGYTF

v_gene: TRBV10-1
j_gene: TRBJ2-7
d_gene: .
CDR3aa: CASSESGRTDINEQYF

v_gene: TRBV11-2
j_gene: TRBJ2-7
d_gene: TRBD1
CDR3aa: CASSRRGSEQYF

v_gene: TRBV6-1
j_gene: TRBJ1-5
d_gene: .
CDR3aa: CASSERSQPQHF

v_gene: TRBV19
j_gene: TRBJ2-4
d_gene: .
CDR3aa: CASNQGGSKNIQYF

v_gene: TRBV5-6
j_gene: TRBJ1-2
d_gene: .
CDR3aa: CASTERTDFYGYTF

v_gene: TRBV10-1
j_gene: TRBJ2-2
d_gene: TRBD2
CDR3aa: CASSKGLAPGELFF

v_gene: TRBV4-3
j_gene: TRBJ2-1
d_gene: TRBD2
CDR3aa: CASSHGVAGGEFF

v_gene: TRBV18
j_gene: TRBJ1-3
d_gene: .
CDR3aa: CASSPDNSGNTIYF

v_gene: TRBV14
j_gene: TRBJ2-1
d_gene: TRBD2
CDR3aa: CASSQDSLAGRMQFF

v_gene: TRBV4-1
j_gene: TRBJ2-7
d_gene: .
CDR3aa: CASSLLTGTASNEQYF

v_gene: TRBV4-3
j_gene: TRBJ1-4
d_gene: TRBD1
CDR3aa: CASSQAQGPNEKLFF

v_gene: TRBV19
j_gene: TRBJ2-5
d_gene: TRBD2
CDR3aa: CASRRLAGGQETQYF

v_gene: TRBV10-1
j_gene: TRBJ1-1
d_gene: .
CDR3aa: CASSEGGQNTEAFF

v_gene: TRBV30
j_gene: TRBJ1-2
d_gene: .
CDR3aa: CARGPGYLNYGYTF